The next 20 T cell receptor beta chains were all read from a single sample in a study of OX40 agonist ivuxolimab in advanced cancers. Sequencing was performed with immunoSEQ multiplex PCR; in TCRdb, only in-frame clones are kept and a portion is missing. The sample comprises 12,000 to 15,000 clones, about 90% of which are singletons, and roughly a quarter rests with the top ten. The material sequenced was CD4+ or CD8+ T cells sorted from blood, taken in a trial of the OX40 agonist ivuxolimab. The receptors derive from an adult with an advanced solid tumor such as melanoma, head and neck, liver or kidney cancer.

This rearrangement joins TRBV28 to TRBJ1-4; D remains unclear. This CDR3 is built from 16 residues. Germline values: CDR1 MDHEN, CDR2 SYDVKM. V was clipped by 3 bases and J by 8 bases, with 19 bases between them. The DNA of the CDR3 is TGTGCCAGCAGTTTGCATCATACAGCCCGAGGGGAAAAACTGTTTTTT. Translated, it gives CASSLHHTARGEKLFF.

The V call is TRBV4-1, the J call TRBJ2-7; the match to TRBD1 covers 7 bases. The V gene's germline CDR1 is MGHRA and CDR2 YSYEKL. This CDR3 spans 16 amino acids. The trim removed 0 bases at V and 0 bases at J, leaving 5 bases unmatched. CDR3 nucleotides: TGCGCCAGCAGCCAAGAAGAGACAGGGATCTCCTACGAGCAGTACTTC. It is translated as CASSQEETGISYEQYF.

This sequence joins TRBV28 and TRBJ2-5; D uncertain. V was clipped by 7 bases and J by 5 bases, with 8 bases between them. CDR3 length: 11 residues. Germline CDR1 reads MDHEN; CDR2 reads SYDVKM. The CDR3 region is CASTGPETQYF. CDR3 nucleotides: TGTGCCAGCACCGGGCCGGAGACCCAGTACTTC. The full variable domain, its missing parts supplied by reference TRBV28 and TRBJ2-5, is DVKVTQSSRYLVKRTGEKVFLECVQDMDHENMFWYRQDPGLGLRLIYFSYDVKMKEKGDIPEGYSVSREKKERFSLILESASTNQTSMYLCASTGPETQYFGPGTRLLVL.

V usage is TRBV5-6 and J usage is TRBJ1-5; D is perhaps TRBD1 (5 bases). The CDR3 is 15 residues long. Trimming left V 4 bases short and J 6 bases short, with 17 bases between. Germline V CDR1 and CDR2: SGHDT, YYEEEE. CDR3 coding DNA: TGTGCCAGCAGCCCCCGAGTCGGGGACGGTCAGCCCCAGCATTTT. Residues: CASSPRVGDGQPQHF.

CDR3 sequence reads: CASTNGRRGNTIYF. For the CDR3, the DNA is TGTGCCAGCACCAATGGTCGACGGGGAAACACCATATATTTT. V gene TRBV13 combines with J gene TRBJ1-3; unclear D gene. Germline V gene sequence: CDR1 PRHDT, CDR2 FYEKMQ (reference sequence). The CDR3 is made up of 14 amino acids. Trimming removed 7 bases from V and 4 bases from J, with 14 bases in between.

CDR3: CASSAGLEAFF. In DNA, the CDR3 is TGCGCCAGCAGCGCGGGCCTGGAAGCTTTCTTT. V is TRBV5-1 and J is TRBJ1-1, with D hard to call. Germline V gene lookup returns CDR1 SGHRS and CDR2 YFSETQ. The CDR3 has 11 amino acids. V dropped 4 bases and J dropped 8 bases, with 9 bases sitting between them.

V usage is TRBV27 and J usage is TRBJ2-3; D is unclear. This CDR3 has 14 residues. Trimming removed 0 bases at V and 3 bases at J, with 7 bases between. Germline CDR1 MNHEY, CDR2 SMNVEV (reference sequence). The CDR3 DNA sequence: TGTGCCAGCAGTTTATCGCACCCGACAGATACGCAGTATTTT. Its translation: CASSLSHPTDTQYF.

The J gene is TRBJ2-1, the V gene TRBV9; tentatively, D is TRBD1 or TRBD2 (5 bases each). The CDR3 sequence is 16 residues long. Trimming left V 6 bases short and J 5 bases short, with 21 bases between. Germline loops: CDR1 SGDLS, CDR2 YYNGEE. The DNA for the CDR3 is TGTGCCAGCACCCGAGGGGCTGAGGGATACCACAATGAGCAGTTCTTC. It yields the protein CASTRGAEGYHNEQFF.

CDR3 region: CASDGPPAEQPQHF. CDR3 coding DNA: TGTGCCAGCGATGGGCCACCCGCTGAACAGCCCCAGCATTTT. V gene TRBV6-6 combines with J gene TRBJ1-5; no firm D call. Germline assignment: CDR1 MNHNY and CDR2 SVGAGI (reference sequence). The CDR3 is made up of 14 amino acids. Trimming removed 8 bases from V and 7 bases from J, with 18 bases in between.

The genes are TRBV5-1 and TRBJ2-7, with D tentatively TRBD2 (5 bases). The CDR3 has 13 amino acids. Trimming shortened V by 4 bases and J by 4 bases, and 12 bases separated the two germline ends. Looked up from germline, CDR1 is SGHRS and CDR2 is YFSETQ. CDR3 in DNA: TGCGCCAGCAGCGAGGGTATGGATTACGAGCAGTACTTC. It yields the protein CASSEGMDYEQYF.

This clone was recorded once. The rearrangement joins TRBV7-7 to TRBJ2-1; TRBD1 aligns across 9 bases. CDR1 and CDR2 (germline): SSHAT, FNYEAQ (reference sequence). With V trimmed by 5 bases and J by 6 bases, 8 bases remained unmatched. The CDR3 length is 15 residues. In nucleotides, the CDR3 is TGTGCCAGCAGCCCGAGTGGACAGGGGCTCAATGAGCAGTTCTTC. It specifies CASSPSGQGLNEQFF.

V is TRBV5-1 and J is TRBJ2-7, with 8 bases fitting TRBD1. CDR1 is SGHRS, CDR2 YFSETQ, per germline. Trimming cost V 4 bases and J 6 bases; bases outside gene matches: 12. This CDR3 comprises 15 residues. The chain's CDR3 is CASSPARTGPGEQYF. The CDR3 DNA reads TGCGCCAGCAGCCCTGCGCGGACAGGGCCGGGCGAGCAGTACTTC.

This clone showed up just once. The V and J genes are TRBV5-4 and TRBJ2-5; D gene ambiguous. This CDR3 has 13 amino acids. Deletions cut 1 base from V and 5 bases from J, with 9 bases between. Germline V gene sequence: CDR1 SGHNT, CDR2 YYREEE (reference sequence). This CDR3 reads CASSLFIGETQYF. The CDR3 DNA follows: TGTGCCAGCAGCTTGTTTATCGGGGAGACCCAGTACTTC.

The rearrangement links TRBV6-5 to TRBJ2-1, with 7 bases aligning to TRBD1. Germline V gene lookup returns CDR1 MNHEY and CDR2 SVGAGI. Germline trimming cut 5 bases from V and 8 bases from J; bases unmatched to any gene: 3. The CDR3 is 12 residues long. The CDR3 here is CASSPGTDEQFF. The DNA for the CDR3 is TGTGCCAGCAGTCCCGGGACAGATGAGCAGTTCTTC.

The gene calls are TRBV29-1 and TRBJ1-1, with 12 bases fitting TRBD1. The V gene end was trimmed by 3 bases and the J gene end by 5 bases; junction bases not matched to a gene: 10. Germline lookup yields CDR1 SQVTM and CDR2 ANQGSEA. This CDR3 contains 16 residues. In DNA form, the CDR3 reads TGCAGCGTTGAGACCGGGACAGGGGGCAGGTTGACTGAAGCTTTCTTT. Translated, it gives CSVETGTGGRLTEAFF.

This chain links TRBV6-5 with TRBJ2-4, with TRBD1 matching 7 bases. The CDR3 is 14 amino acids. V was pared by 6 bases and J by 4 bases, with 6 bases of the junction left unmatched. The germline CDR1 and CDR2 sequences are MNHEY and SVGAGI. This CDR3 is CASSQGTEKNIQYF. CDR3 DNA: TGTGCCAGCAGCCAAGGGACAGAAAAAAACATTCAGTACTTC.

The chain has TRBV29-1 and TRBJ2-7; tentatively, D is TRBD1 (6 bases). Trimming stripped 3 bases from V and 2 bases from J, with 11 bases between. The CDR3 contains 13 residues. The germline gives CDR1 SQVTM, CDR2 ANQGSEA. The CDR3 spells CSVEAGETYEQYF. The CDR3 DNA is TGCAGCGTTGAGGCAGGGGAGACCTACGAGCAGTACTTC.

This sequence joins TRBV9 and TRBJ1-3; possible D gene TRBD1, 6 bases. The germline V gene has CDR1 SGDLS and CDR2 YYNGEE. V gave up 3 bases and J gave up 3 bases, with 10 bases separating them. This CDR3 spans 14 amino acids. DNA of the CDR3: TGTGCCAGCAGCGCCTCAGGGGTTGGAAACACCATATATTTT. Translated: CASSASGVGNTIYF.

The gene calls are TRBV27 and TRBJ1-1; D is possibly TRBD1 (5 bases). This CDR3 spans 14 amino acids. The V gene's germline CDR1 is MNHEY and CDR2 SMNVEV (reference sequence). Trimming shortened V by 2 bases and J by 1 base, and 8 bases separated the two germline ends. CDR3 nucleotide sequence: TGTGCCAGCAGTTTACAGGGTGGGAACACTGAAGCTTTCTTT. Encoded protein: CASSLQGGNTEAFF.

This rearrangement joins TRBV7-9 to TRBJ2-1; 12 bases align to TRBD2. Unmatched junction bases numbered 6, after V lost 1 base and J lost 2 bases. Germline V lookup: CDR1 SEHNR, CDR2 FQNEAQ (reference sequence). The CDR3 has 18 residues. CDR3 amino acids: CASSLGGLAGTPYNEQFF. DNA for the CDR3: TGTGCCAGCAGCTTAGGCGGACTAGCGGGAACTCCCTACAATGAGCAGTTCTTC.